The present T cell receptor (beta chain) was sequenced within a study of T cells after yellow fever vaccination. Across the study: In the case of low-cell-number fractions, SMART-Seq v4 Ultra Low Input was used for preparation. General observations from the study: The appearance of a small share of clonotypes in both CD4 and CD8 compartments was observed.

Per the germline V gene, CDR1 is SGHTA and CDR2 is FQGNSA. Trimming stripped 7 bases from V and 8 bases from J, with 15 bases between. This CDR3 region has 13 residues. Researchers made TCR cDNA using 5'RACE template switching, and this step added a universal primer site and UMIs. TCRdb fed the 5' RACE reads into MiXCR, producing one record per CDR3 protein. Among about 150,000 distinct CDR3 sequences, approximately 6.6% were seen once, and the ten largest hold over 0.55%. This clonotype appeared many times. Its antigen is not known. The sample here was CD4+ T cells sorted from PBMCs, taken 10 days after the yellow fever booster vaccination. The TCR originated in a man aged 25 to 45 who received the YFV17D yellow fever vaccine. V gene TRBV7-2 combines with J gene TRBJ2-1, with D perhaps TRBD2 (6 bases). The chain's CDR3 is CASKGWGVDEQFF. CDR3 bases: TGTGCCAGCAAGGGGTGGGGGGTGGATGAGCAGTTCTTC.